This TCR beta chain is drawn from a study of T cell responses to AZD1222 COVID-19 vaccine. The wider study: Second-dose timings of about 4 or about 12 weeks were pooled. Regarding the study as a whole: Baseline seropositivity occurred in only a handful of AZD1222 recipients. The donors showed a predominance of white British ancestry and of females, with possible underestimation of clonal diversity. Targets within unmutated variant regions were reportedly found for nearly half of spike-specific TCRs.

Concerning this clone itself: Antigen: not known.

J was trimmed by 3 bases and V by 6 bases; bases with no gene match: 9. CDR1 is SGHDN, CDR2 FVKESK, per germline. The length of the CDR3 is 15 residues. The assay was immunoSEQ multiplex PCR, and TCRdb's table has in-frame clones only and misses some. The repertoire holds 99,000 or so clones, 88% seen once, with 7% to 10% in the top ten. The sequencing used peripheral blood, collected on day 0 of AZD1222 vaccination. The clonotype comes from an adult in good health. J is TRBJ2-7 and V is TRBV14; TRBD1 matches at 9 bases. The CDR3 sequence is CASSRFRTGVYEQYF. The CDR3 DNA reads as TGTGCCAGCAGTCGTTTTAGGACAGGGGTCTACGAGCAGTACTTC.